The present entry profiles one T cell receptor beta chain with its context. The germline V gene has CDR1 SGHDN and CDR2 FVKESK. The CDR3 loop spans 16 amino acids. With 1 base removed from V and 5 bases from J, the gap between germline ends came to 17 bases. This record comes from a study of brain T cells in children with intractable seizures. Time point indicated: blood from clinic visit 5 months post-surgery; TSC patient then seizure free. The sequenced cases were selected for having the highest brain T cell transcript signatures. Measured with immunoSEQ multiplex PCR; TCRdb has only the in-frame clones, and not every one. This table has about 340,000 clones, roughly 93% appearing once.

The V gene is TRBV14, the J gene TRBJ1-1, with D unclear. The sequencing here drew on peripheral blood, taken 4 to 5 months after surgery. The receptor comes from a boy in the first two years of life with tuberous sclerosis and intractable seizures. DNA for the CDR3: TGTGCCAGCAGCCAAGCCTTATACGGGGTCTATACTGAAGCTTTCTTT. Translated: CASSQALYGVYTEAFF.